This record looks at one T cell receptor (beta chain) sequence and its context. Antigen specificity is unknown. As to time point: newly diagnosed, previously untreated cHL patient sample. The authors purified CD4+ T cells from thawed PBMCs by magnetic negative selection. Comparator PBMCs were from newly diagnosed, untreated classical Hodgkin lymphoma. Germline V CDR1 and CDR2: GTSNPN, SVGIG (reference sequence). With 2 bases clipped from V and 3 bases from J, the junction kept 2 bases outside the gene matches. The length of the CDR3 is 14 residues. The data were produced by immunoSEQ multiplex PCR, yet TCRdb's version contains in-frame clones alone and is incomplete. The table shows roughly 23,000 clones, with 90% occurring only once. This entry is derived from a study of PD-1 blockade in classical Hodgkin lymphoma. General study results and limits: Newly diagnosed patients reportedly had lower baseline TCR diversity than healthy donors.

Sequences were obtained from CD4+ T cells from blood. The gene calls are TRBV30 and TRBJ1-4, with TRBD1 matching over 8 bases. The receptor was derived from a human donor with classical Hodgkin lymphoma. DNA of the CDR3: TGTGCCTGGAGTCGACAGGGGTCTAATGAAAAACTGTTTTTT. This translates into CAWSRQGSNEKLFF.